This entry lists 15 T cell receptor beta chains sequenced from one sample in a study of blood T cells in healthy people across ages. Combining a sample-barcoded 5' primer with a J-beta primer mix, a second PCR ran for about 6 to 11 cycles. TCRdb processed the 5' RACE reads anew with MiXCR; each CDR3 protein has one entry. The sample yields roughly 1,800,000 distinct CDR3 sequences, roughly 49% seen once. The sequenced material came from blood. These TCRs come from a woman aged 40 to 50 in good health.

CDR3 loop: CSAPGQEIYEQYF. Written as DNA, the CDR3 is TGCAGTGCTCCGGGACAGGAGATCTACGAGCAGTACTTC. V and J are TRBV20-1 and TRBJ2-7; 8 bases agree with TRBD1. From germline, CDR1 is DFQATT and CDR2 SNEGSKA (reference sequence). The CDR3 length is 13 residues. With 5 bases clipped from V and 3 bases from J, the junction kept 6 bases outside the gene matches.

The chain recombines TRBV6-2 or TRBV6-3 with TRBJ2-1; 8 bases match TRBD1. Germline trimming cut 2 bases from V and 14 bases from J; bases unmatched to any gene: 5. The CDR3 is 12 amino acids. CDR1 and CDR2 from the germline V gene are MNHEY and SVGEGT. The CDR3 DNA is TGTGCCAGCAGTTACGTACAGGGGGTAAAGTTCTTC. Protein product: CASSYVQGVKFF.

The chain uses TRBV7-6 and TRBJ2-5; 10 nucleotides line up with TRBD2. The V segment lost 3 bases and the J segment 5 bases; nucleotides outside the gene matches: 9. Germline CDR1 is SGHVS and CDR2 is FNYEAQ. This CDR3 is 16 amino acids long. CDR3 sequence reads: CASSLSPGLASETQYF. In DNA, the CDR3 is TGTGCCAGCAGCTTGAGCCCGGGACTAGCGTCGGAGACCCAGTACTTC.

The CDR3 protein is CSATAGSTYEQYF. For the CDR3, the DNA is TGCAGTGCAACGGCAGGGTCTACCTACGAGCAGTACTTC. The V and J genes are TRBV20-1 and TRBJ2-7, with D perhaps TRBD1 (5 bases). V lost 6 bases, J lost 2 bases, and 14 bases lay in between. The V gene's germline CDR1 is DFQATT and CDR2 SNEGSKA (reference sequence). The CDR3 spans 13 residues.

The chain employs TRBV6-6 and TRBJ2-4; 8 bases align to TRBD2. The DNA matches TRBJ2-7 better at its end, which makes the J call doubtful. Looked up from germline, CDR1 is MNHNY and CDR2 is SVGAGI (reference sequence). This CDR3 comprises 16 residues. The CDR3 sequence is CASNPREGENTYEQYF. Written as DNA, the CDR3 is TGTGCCAGCAATCCCCGGGAGGGAGAAAATACCTACGAGCAGTACTTC.

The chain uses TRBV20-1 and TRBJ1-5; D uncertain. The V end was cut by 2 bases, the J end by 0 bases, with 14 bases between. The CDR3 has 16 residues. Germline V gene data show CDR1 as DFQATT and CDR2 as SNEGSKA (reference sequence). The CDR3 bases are TGCAGTGCTAGACCCATTAGTACTCATAGCAATCAGCCCCAGCATTTT. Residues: CSARPISTHSNQPQHF.

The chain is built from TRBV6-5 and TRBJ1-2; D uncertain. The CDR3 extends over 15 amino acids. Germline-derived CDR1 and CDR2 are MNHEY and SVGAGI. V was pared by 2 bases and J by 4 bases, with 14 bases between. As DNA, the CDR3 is TGTGCCAGCAGTTACGAGAGGGTACCTGCCTATGGCTACACCTTC. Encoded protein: CASSYERVPAYGYTF.

For the CDR3, the DNA is TGCAGTGCTGCCGTCCGGGCAGGGGCTCTTAGTTCACCCCTCCACTTT. Amino acid sequence: CSAAVRAGALSSPLHF. The chain is built from TRBV20-1 and TRBJ1-6; the D gene is possibly TRBD1 (6 bases). In germline, CDR1 is DFQATT, CDR2 SNEGSKA (reference sequence). This CDR3 has 16 amino acids. The V gene lost 5 bases and the J gene lost 9 bases, with 23 bases spanning the gap.

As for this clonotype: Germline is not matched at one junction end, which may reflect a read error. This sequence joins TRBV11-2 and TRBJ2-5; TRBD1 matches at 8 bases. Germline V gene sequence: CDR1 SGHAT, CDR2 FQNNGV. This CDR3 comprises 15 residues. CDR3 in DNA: TGTGCCAGCAACTTAGTAACAGGGGGATGGGAGACCCAGTACTTC. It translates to CASNLVTGGWETQYF.

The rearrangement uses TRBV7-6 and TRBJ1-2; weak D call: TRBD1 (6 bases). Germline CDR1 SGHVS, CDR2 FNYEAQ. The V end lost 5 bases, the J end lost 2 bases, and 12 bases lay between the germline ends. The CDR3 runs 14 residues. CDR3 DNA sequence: TGTGCCAGCAGCCAGTACCAGGGGAACTATGGCTACACCTTC. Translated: CASSQYQGNYGYTF.

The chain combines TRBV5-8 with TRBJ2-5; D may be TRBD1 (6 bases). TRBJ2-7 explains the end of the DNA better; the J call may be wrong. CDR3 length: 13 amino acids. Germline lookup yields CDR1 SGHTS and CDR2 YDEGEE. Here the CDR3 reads CASPGQTSDEQYF. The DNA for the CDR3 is TGTGCCAGCCCCGGACAGACATCTGACGAGCAGTACTTC.

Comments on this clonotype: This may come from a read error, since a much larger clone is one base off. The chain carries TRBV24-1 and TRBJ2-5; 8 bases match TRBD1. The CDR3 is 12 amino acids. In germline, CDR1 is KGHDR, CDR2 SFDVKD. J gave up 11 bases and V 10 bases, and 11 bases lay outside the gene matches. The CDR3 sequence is CATSPGGHEQYF. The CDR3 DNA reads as TGTGCCACTTCCCCAGGGGGCCATGAGCAGTACTTC.

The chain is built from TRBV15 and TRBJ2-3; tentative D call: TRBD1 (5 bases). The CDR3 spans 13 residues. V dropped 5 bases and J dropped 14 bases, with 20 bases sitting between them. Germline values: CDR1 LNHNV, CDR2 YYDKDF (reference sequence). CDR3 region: CATSFTPTVGPYF. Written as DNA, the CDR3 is TGTGCCACCAGCTTTACCCCGACAGTTGGTCCGTATTTT.

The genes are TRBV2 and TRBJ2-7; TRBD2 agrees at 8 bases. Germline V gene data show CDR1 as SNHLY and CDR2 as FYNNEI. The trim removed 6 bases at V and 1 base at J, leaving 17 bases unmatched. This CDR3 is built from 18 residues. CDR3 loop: CASSPAHVTSGGSYEQYF. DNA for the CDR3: TGTGCCAGCAGCCCGGCCCACGTCACTAGCGGCGGGTCCTACGAGCAGTACTTC.

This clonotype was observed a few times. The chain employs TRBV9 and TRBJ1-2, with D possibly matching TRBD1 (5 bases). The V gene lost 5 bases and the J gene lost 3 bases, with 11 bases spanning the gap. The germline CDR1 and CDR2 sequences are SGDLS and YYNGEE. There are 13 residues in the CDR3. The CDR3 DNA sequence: TGTGCCAGCAGTACTCAGGGCTACTATGGCTACACCTTC. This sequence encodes CASSTQGYYGYTF.